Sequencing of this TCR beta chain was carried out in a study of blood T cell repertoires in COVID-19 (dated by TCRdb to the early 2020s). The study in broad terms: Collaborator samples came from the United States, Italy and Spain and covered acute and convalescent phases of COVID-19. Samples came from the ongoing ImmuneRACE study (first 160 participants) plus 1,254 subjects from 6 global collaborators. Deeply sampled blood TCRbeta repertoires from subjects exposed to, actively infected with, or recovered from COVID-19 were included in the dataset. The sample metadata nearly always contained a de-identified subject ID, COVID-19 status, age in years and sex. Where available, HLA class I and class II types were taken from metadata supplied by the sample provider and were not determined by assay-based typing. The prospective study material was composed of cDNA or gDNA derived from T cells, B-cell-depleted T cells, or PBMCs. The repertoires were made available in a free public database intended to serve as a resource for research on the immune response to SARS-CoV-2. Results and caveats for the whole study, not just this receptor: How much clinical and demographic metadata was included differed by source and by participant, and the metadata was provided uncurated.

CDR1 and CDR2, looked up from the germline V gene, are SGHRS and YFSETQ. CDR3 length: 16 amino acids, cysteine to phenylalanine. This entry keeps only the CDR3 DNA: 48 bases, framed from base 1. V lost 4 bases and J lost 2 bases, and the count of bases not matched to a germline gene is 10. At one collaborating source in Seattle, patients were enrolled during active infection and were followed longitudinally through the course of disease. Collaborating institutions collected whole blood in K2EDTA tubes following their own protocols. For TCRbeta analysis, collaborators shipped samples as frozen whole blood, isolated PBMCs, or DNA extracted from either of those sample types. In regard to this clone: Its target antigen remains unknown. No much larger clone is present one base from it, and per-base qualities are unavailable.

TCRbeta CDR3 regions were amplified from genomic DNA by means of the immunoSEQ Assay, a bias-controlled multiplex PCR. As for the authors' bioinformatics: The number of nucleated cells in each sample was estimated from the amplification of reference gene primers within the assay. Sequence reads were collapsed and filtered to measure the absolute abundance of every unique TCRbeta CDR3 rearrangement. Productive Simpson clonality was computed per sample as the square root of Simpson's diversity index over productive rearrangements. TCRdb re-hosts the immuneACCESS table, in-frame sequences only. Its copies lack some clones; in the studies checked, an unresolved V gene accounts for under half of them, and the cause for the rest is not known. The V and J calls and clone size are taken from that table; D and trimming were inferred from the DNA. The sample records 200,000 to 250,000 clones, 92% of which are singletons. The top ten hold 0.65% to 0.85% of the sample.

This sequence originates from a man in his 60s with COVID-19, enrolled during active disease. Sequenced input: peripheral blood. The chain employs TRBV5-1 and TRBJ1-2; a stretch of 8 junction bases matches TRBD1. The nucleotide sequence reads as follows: TGCGCCAGCAGCCCGGAAGGTCGACAGGGGAACTATGGCTACACCTTC. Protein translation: CASSPEGRQGNYGYTF.